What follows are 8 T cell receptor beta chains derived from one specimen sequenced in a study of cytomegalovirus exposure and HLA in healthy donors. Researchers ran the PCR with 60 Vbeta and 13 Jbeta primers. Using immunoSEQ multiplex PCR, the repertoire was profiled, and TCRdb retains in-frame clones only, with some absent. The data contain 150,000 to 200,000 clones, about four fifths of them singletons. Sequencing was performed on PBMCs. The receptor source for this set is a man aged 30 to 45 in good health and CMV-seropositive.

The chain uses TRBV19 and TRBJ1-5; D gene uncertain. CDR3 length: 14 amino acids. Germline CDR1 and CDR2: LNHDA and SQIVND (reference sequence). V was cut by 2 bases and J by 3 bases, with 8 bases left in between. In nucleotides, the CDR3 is TGTGCCAGTAGTATAACAGAATCCAATCAGCCCCAGCATTTT. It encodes CASSITESNQPQHF.

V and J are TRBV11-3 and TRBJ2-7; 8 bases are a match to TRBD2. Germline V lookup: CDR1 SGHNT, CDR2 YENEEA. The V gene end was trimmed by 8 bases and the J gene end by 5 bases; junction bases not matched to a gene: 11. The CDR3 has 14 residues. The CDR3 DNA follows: TGTGCCAGCTCCCCGGGGGGGGGAGACGACGAGCAGTACTTC. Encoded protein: CASSPGGGDDEQYF.

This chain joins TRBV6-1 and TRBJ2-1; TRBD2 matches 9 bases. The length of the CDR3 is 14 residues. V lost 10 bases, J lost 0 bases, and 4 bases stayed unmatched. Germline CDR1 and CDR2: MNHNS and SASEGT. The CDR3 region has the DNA TGTGCCACCTATAGCGGGAGCTCCTACAATGAGCAGTTCTTC. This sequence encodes CATYSGSSYNEQFF.

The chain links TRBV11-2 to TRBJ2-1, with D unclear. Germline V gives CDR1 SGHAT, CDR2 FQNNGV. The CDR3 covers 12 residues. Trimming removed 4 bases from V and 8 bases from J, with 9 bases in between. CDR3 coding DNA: TGTGCCAGCAGCTCCTTTCTCCATGAGCAGTTCTTC. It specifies CASSSFLHEQFF. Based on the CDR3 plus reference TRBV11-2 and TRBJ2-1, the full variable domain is EAGVAQSPRYKIIEKRQSVAFWCNPISGHATLYWYQQILGQGPKLLIQFQNNGVVDDSQLPKDRFSAERLKGVDSTLKIQPAKLEDSAVYLCASSSFLHEQFFGPGTRLTVL.

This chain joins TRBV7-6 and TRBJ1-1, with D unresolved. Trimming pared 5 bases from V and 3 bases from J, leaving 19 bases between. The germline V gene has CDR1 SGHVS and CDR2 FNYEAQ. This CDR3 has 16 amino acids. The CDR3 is CASSPRQVPADTEAFF. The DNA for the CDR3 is TGTGCCAGCAGCCCCAGGCAGGTGCCGGCCGACACTGAAGCTTTCTTT.

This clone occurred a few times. The CDR3 protein is CASSSTRDSQDQYF. CDR3 sequence (DNA): TGTGCCAGCAGCTCAACGAGGGACAGCCAGGACCAGTACTTC. The V call is TRBV7-8, the J call TRBJ2-7; 7 bases match TRBD1. With 4 bases clipped from V and 10 bases from J, the junction kept 13 bases outside the gene matches. Germline CDR1 SGHVS, CDR2 FQNEAQ. The CDR3 loop spans 14 amino acids. The full variable domain, with the rest looked up from reference TRBV7-8 and TRBJ2-7, is GAGVSQSPRYKVAKRGQDVALRCDPISGHVSLFWYQQALGQGPEFLTYFQNEAQLDKSGLPSDRFFAERPEGSVSTLKIQRTQQEDSAVYLCASSSTRDSQDQYFGPGTRLTVT.

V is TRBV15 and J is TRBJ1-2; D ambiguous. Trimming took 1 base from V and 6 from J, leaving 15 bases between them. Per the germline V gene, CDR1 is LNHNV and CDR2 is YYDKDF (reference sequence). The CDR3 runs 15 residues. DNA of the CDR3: TGTGCCACCAGCAGAGTGGTTGTGGGGAGGAATGGCTACACCTTC. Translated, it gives CATSRVVVGRNGYTF. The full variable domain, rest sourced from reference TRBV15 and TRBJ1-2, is DAMVIQNPRYQVTQFGKPVTLSCSQTLNHNVMYWYQQKSSQAPKLLFHYYDKDFNNEADTPDNFQSRRPNTSFCFLDIRSPGLGDTAMYLCATSRVVVGRNGYTFGSGTRLTVV.

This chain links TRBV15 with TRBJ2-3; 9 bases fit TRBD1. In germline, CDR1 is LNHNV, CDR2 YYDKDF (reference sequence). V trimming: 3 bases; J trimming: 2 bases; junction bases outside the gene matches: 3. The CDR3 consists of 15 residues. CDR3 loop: CATSSRDRDTDTQYF. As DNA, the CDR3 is TGTGCCACCAGCAGCCGGGACAGGGACACAGATACGCAGTATTTT.